A few counts support the clone carrying this T cell receptor beta chain. This sample stems from a study of T-cell reconstitution after alpha-beta-depleted transplantation in children. Construction of the TCRbeta library involved unique molecular identifiers. TCRdb fed the PCR reads into MiXCR, producing one record per CDR3 protein. The sample holds more than 300,000 distinct CDR3 sequences, about a sixth seen once. CDR1 LGHNA and CDR2 YSLEER come from the germline V gene. Trimming removed 4 bases from V and 1 base from J, with 7 bases in between. The CDR3 has 13 residues. This chain links TRBV4-3 with TRBJ1-1, with D unclear. The starting material was PBMCs, mostly from graft donor cells, obtained 360 days after TCRalphabeta/CD19-depleted stem cell transplant. This sequence originates from a male patient aged 2-9 years who had a stem cell transplant for acute lymphoblastic leukemia, so the T cells may come from the graft donor. The CDR3 DNA follows: TGCGCCAGCAGCCGGCAGCAGAACACTGAAGCTTTCTTT. This translates into CASSRQQNTEAFF.